A selection of T cell receptor beta chains follows, all from one sample in a study of technical replicates of blood from a handful of donors. Sequencing used immunoSEQ multiplex PCR; TCRdb keeps in-frame clones, though not all of them. The table lists around 50,000 clones, about 93% of them singletons. Sequenced sample: PBMCs. Every receptor here comes from a human donor in good health. Some clones in this sample may be carry-over from other donors' samples. The CDR3 runs from the conserved cysteine through the conserved F or W. A D gene is named only where the DNA matches it firmly. Only some rows state a clone size, as once, few, many or a class for expanded clones.

abundance	v_gene	len	d_gene	j_gene	CDR3nt	CDR3aa
once	TRBV7-6	13	TRBD1	TRBJ1-1	TGTGCCAGCAGAAACAGGGGATCCACTGAAGCTTTCTTT	CASRNRGSTEAFF
NA	TRBV15	16	TRBD1	TRBJ1-1	TGTGCCACCAGCGAAGGACAGGGCTATATGAACACTGAAGCTTTCTTT	CATSEGQGYMNTEAFF
NA	TRBV10-3	14	NA	TRBJ2-7	TGTGCCATCAGTGAGTCGGTAGGGGGCTACGAGCAGTACTTC	CAISESVGGYEQYF
NA	TRBV11-1	15	NA	TRBJ2-5	TGTGCCAGCAGCCTTCTGGGGGGGGGCAGAGAGACCCAGTACTTC	CASSLLGGGRETQYF
NA	TRBV14	13	NA	TRBJ1-1	TGTGCCAGCAGCCAAGGTACAGTCACTGAAGCTTTCTTT	CASSQGTVTEAFF
NA	TRBV21-1	15	NA	TRBJ1-1	TGTGCCAGCAGCGTCCGAACAGGGCGGGGGACTGAAGCTTTCTTT	CASSVRTGRGTEAFF
NA	TRBV9	12	NA	TRBJ2-2	TGTGCCAGCAGCGAAGGGGCCGGGGAGCTGTTTTTT	CASSEGAGELFF
NA	TRBV5-1	16	TRBD2	TRBJ2-3	TGCGCCAGCAGCTTGGAGACTAGCGGGGGGCCAGATACGCAGTATTTT	CASSLETSGGPDTQYF
NA	TRBV28	15	TRBD1	TRBJ2-7	TGTGCCAGCAGTCCCCCCGGGACAGGGGTCTACGAGCAGTACTTC	CASSPPGTGVYEQYF
NA	TRBV4-1	16	NA	TRBJ1-3	TGCGCCAGCAGCCAAGGCTCAGGGCACCTTGCAAACACCATATATTTT	CASSQGSGHLANTIYF
NA	TRBV11-3	15	TRBD1	TRBJ1-1	TGTGCCAGCAGCCAACCCCCAGGACAGGTAGTAATGGCTTTCTTT	CASSQPPGQVVMAFF
NA	TRBV7-3	15	TRBD2	TRBJ2-2	TGTGCCAGCAGCCCGGGACTAGCGGGAGTCGGGGAGCTGTTTTTT	CASSPGLAGVGELFF
NA	TRBV18	13	NA	TRBJ1-1	TGTGCCAGCTCTCTCGGACAGATAGATGAAGCTTTCTTT	CASSLGQIDEAFF
once	TRBV9	14	NA	TRBJ2-1	TGTGCCAGCAGCTCTTCGAGCTCCTACAATGAGCAGTTCTTC	CASSSSSSYNEQFF
NA	TRBV12-5	14	NA	TRBJ1-6	TGTGCTAGTGGTCAGGACAGTAGTAATTCACCCCTCCACTTT	CASGQDSSNSPLHF
NA	TRBV7-6	16	TRBD1	TRBJ1-1	TGTGCCAGCAGCTTAGCTCAGGGGGCCATGAACACTGAAGCTTTCTTT	CASSLAQGAMNTEAFF
once	TRBV7-3	18	NA	TRBJ1-6	TGTGCCAGCAGGTCAACCCCACTACTGAGCTCCTATAATTCACCCCTCCACTTT	CASRSTPLLSSYNSPLHF
once	TRBV4-3	15	TRBD2	TRBJ2-1	TGCGCCAGCAGCGAACTAGCGGGGGGGTACAATGAGCAGTTCTTC	CASSELAGGYNEQFF
NA	TRBV7-2	12	NA	TRBJ1-4	TGTGCCAGCAGCTTAAGGGGTGAAAAACTGTTTTTT	CASSLRGEKLFF
NA	TRBV6-6	16	TRBD1	TRBJ1-3	TGTGCAACTAGGGGGCCTTCTAAGAGGGATGGAAACACCATATATTTT	CATRGPSKRDGNTIYF
once	TRBV19	13	TRBD1	TRBJ1-2	TGTGCCAGTTCTCACGACAGGGTTGATGGCTACACCTTC	CASSHDRVDGYTF
NA	TRBV5-4	14	TRBD1	TRBJ1-6	TGTGCCAGCAGCACCAGGGGGTTGTTGGCACCCCTCCACTTT	CASSTRGLLAPLHF
NA	TRBV5-6	15	TRBD1	TRBJ2-5	TGTGCCAGCAGCGGGGGGACAGGGACTGCCGGGACCCAGTACTTC	CASSGGTGTAGTQYF
NA	TRBV7-2	15	NA	TRBJ1-4	TGTGCCAGCAGCCGGCGAGGAACTACTAATGAAAAACTGTTTTTT	CASSRRGTTNEKLFF
once	TRBV2	15	TRBD1	TRBJ2-1	TGTGCCAGCAGTGAAGGAGGGACAGGGGATCGGGAGCAGTTCTTC	CASSEGGTGDREQFF
NA	TRBV2	13	TRBD1	TRBJ1-2	TGTGCCAGCAGGTTGGGACAGAACTATGGCTACACCTTC	CASRLGQNYGYTF
NA	TRBV5-1	14	TRBD2	TRBJ2-1	TGCGCCAGCACCCTCGCGGGAGGGATTGATGAGCAGTTCTTC	CASTLAGGIDEQFF
NA	TRBV7-9	14	NA	TRBJ2-7	TGTGCCAGCAGCTTGGCCCCCCCGAACTACGAGCAGTACTTC	CASSLAPPNYEQYF
NA	TRBV7-9	14	TRBD1	TRBJ1-3	TGTGCCAGCAGCCCGACAGGGCCTTCAAACACCATATATTTT	CASSPTGPSNTIYF
NA	TRBV7-6	15	TRBD2	TRBJ2-3	TGTGCCAGCACGACCGGGACTACTAGCACAGATACGCAGTATTTT	CASTTGTTSTDTQYF
NA	TRBV7-6	13	NA	TRBJ1-1	TGTGCCAGCAGCCGAGTAGCGAACACTGAAGCTTTCTTT	CASSRVANTEAFF
NA	TRBV7-2	16	NA	TRBJ1-2	TGTGCCAGCAGCTTAGCCCTCAGGGGAAACAACTATGGCTACACCTTC	CASSLALRGNNYGYTF
once	TRBV6-1	16	NA	TRBJ2-1	TGTGCCAGCAGTGAAAAGGTGCCGGGATGGGGTGGTGAGCAGTTCTTC	CASSEKVPGWGGEQFF
NA	TRBV10-1	14	NA	TRBJ2-5	TGCGCCAGCAGTGATTGTGGCCGAGGGGAGACCCAGTACTTC	CASSDCGRGETQYF
NA	TRBV5-1	14	TRBD2	TRBJ2-5	TGCGCCAGCAGCTTGGCGGGGGGGCAAGAGACCCAGTACTTC	CASSLAGGQETQYF
NA	TRBV7-2	15	TRBD1	TRBJ1-2	TGTGCCAGCAGCTTACATGACAGGGGATCCTATGGCTACACCTTC	CASSLHDRGSYGYTF
NA	TRBV29-1	13	NA	TRBJ1-2	TGCAGCGTTGATTTTACCTCCGGCTATGGCTACACCTTC	CSVDFTSGYGYTF
NA	TRBV6-5	15	NA	TRBJ1-4	TGTGCCAGCAGTAGAGCGGGGGATACTAATGAAAAACTGTTTTTT	CASSRAGDTNEKLFF
NA	TRBV5-1	14	NA	TRBJ2-5	TGCGCCAGCAGCTTGGTCGGGACACGGGAGACCCAGTACTTC	CASSLVGTRETQYF
NA	TRBV2	14	NA	TRBJ2-3	TGTGCCAGCAGTGAGATCCGCGGCACAGATACGCAGTATTTT	CASSEIRGTDTQYF
once	TRBV7-9	14	NA	TRBJ1-3	TGTGCCAGCAGCTACCCCGGGACAATAAACACCATATATTTT	CASSYPGTINTIYF
NA	TRBV12-5	18	TRBD1	TRBJ2-6	TGTGCTAGTGGTTTCTCCGGGACAGGGATCTCTGGGGCCAACGTCCTGACTTTC	CASGFSGTGISGANVLTF
NA	TRBV25-1	14	TRBD1	TRBJ2-7	TGTGCCAGCAGTGGAACAGGGGGCTCCTACGAGCAGTACTTC	CASSGTGGSYEQYF
NA	TRBV29-1	14	NA	TRBJ2-5	TGCAGCGTTGAAGACTCTCCGGTTAGAGAGACCCAGTACTTC	CSVEDSPVRETQYF
NA	TRBV2	12	NA	TRBJ2-5	TGTGCCAGCCTGCGGGGAGATGAGACCCAGTACTTC	CASLRGDETQYF
NA	TRBV6-6	15	TRBD1	TRBJ1-2	TGTGCCAGCAGAGCCACAGGGGGCATGAACTATGGCTACACCTTC	CASRATGGMNYGYTF
NA	TRBV9	16	TRBD1	TRBJ2-3	TGTGCCAGCAGCGTAGCGGGACAGGTCGGGGTTTATACGCAGTATTTT	CASSVAGQVGVYTQYF
once	TRBV4-3	15	TRBD1	TRBJ1-6	TGCGCCAGCAGCCAAGTGGCGACAGGGCAAAATCCCCTCCACTTT	CASSQVATGQNPLHF
NA	TRBV19	14	TRBD1	TRBJ1-5	TGTGCCAGTAGTCCGGACAGGGCGTGGCAGCCCCAGCATTTT	CASSPDRAWQPQHF
NA	TRBV5-1	15	NA	TRBJ2-3	TGCGCCAGCAGCCTCACGCGCCCCCTGGAGGATACGCAGTATTTT	CASSLTRPLEDTQYF
NA	TRBV11-1	13	NA	TRBJ2-5	TGTGCCAGCAGCGGACTCGTCCAAGAGACCCAGTACTTC	CASSGLVQETQYF